This TCR beta chain was observed in a study of vaccination and CD4 T cells after COVID-19. At the level of the study: The interval from dose two to post-vaccine sampling had a median of approximately 73 days, and it ranged from 14 to 241. The cells were exposed to overlapping spike peptides originating from SARS-CoV-2, HCoV-NL63, HCoV-OC43 and HCoV-229E for stimulation. Overall study findings and caveats: 304 of 307 vaccine-specific clones from convalescent patients were spike mono-reactive.

The Oncomine TCR Beta short-read assay sequenced DNA from cultured CD4+ T cells. From the PCR reads, TCRdb called clonotypes with MiXCR, one entry per CDR3 protein. Of roughly 7,900 distinct CDR3 sequences in the sample, 20% to 25% were seen once. Treatment defined: approximately nine-day PBMC culture with coronavirus spike peptide pools or control peptides (ViraFEST assay). Germline loops: CDR1 MNHNS, CDR2 SASEGT. The CDR3 has 14 amino acids. The junction had 6 bases not matched to a gene; V was cut back by 6 bases and J by 2 bases. With regard to this clonotype: The antigen is unknown.

This TCR was sampled from a human donor with COVID-19. The gene calls are TRBV6-1 and TRBJ1-2; 7 nucleotides agree with TRBD1. Sequenced sample: cultured CD4+ T cells from blood. Written as DNA, the CDR3 is TGTGCCAGCAGATATCCGACAGGGAACTATGGCTACACCTTC. This sequence encodes CASRYPTGNYGYTF.